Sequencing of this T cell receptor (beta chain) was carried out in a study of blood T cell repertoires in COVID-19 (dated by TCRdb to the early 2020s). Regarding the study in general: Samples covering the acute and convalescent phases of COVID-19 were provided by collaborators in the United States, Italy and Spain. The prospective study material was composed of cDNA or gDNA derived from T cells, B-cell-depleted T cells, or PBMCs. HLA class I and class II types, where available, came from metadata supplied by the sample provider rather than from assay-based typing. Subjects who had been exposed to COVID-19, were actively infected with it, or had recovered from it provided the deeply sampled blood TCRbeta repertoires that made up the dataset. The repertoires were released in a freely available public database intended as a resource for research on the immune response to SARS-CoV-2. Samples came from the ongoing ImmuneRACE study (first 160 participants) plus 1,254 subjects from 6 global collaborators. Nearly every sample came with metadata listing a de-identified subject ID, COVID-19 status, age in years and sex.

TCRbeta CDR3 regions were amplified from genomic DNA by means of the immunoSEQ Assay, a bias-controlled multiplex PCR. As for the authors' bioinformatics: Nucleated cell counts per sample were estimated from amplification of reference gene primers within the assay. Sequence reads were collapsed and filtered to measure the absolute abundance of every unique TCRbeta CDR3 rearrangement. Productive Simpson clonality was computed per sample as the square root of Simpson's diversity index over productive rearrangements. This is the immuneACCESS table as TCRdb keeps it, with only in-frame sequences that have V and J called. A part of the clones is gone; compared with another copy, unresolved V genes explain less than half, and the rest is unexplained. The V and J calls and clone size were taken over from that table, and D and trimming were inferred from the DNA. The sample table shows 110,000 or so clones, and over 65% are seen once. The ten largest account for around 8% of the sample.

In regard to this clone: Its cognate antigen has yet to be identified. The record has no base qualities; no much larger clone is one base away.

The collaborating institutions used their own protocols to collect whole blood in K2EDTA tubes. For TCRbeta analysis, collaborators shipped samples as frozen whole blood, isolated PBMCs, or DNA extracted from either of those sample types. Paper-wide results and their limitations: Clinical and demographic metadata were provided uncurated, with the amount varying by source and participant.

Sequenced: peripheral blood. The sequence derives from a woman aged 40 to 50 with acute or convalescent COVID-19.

Here the CDR3 is given as CASNSGGAGNEQFF. The DNA reads as follows: TGCGCCAGCAACTCCGGGGGGGCCGGGAATGAGCAGTTCTTC. The V gene is TRBV5-1 and the J gene is TRBJ2-1; 8 central bases correspond to TRBD2. For this chain, trimming is 6 bases at the V end and 7 bases at the J end, and the number of junction bases without a gene match is 9. Via the germline V gene, CDR1 is SGHRS and CDR2 YFSETQ. Including cysteine and phenylalanine, the CDR3 has 14 amino acids. Only the CDR3 portion is preserved as DNA: 42 bases, with reading frame beginning at the first base.